This TCR beta chain is from a study of blood T cell repertoires in COVID-19 (dated by TCRdb to about 2020). About the study as a whole: The collaborator samples originated in the United States, Italy and Spain and spanned the acute and convalescent phases of COVID-19. The prospective study material was composed of cDNA or gDNA derived from T cells, B-cell-depleted T cells, or PBMCs. Samples were obtained from the ongoing ImmuneRACE study (first 160 participants) and from about 1,300 subjects provided by 6 global collaborators. Subjects who had been exposed to COVID-19, were actively infected with it, or had recovered from it provided the deeply sampled blood TCRbeta repertoires that made up the dataset. The repertoires were released in a freely available public database intended as a resource for research on the immune response to SARS-CoV-2. Nearly every sample came with metadata listing a de-identified subject ID, COVID-19 status, age in years and sex. Where available, HLA class I and class II types were taken from metadata supplied by the sample provider and were not determined by assay-based typing.

The collaborating institutions used their own protocols to collect whole blood in K2EDTA tubes. For TCRbeta analysis, collaborators shipped samples as frozen whole blood, isolated PBMCs, or DNA extracted from either of those sample types. A remark on this clone: It lacks a known antigen. No base-level quality is on record; no much larger clone is a single base apart.

TCRbeta CDR3 regions were amplified from genomic DNA by means of the immunoSEQ Assay, a bias-controlled multiplex PCR. Under the source paper's analysis protocol: Nucleated cell counts per sample were estimated from amplification of reference gene primers within the assay. To quantify the absolute abundance of each unique TCRbeta CDR3 rearrangement, sequence reads were collapsed and filtered. For each sample, productive Simpson clonality was calculated by taking the square root of Simpson's diversity index across productive rearrangements. Drawn from immuneACCESS, this table holds only the in-frame rearrangements with V and J called that TCRdb kept. Clones are partly lost; checked studies trace under half to an unresolved V gene and leave the rest unexplained. The V and J calls and clone size are taken from that table; D and trimming were inferred from the DNA. In all, the sample holds some 170,000 clones, and roughly 86% of those were seen once. Jointly, the top ten make up approximately 1.4% of the sample.

Results and caveats for the whole study, not just this receptor: How much clinical and demographic metadata was included differed by source and by participant, and the metadata was provided uncurated.

The specimen sequenced was peripheral blood. This sequence was found in a woman between 45 and 65 years old with acute or convalescent COVID-19.

DNA sequence: TGTGCCAGCAGTTTAGTGAGCTCCTACAATGAGCAGTTCTTC. It translates to CASSLVSSYNEQFF. The chain is assembled from TRBV27 and TRBJ2-1; the D gene cannot be resolved reliably. According to the germline V gene (reference sequence), CDR1 reads MNHEY and CDR2 reads SMNVEV. The CDR3 runs 14 amino acids, cysteine and phenylalanine included. Only the CDR3 portion is preserved as DNA: 42 bases, with reading frame beginning at the first base. V was cut back by 2 bases and J by 0 bases, leaving a gap of 5 bases between them.